Below, 24 T cell receptor beta chains from the same sample are listed, as sequenced in a study of tumor-infiltrating lymphocytes in primary liver carcinoma (dated by TCRdb to about 2017). For sequencing, an Illumina HiSeq 2500 was employed. TCRbeta-specific cDNA was reverse-transcribed from 500 ng total RNA using a constant-region primer and ProtoScript II reverse transcriptase. Three nested multiplex PCR rounds, following a slightly modified ARM-PCR procedure, were used to build the TCRbeta libraries. The first two PCR rounds used multiplex TRBV1-TRBV30 forward primers with a Cbeta reverse primer, each for roughly 10 cycles. The public reads were quality trimmed at Q25 with fastp and then assembled into clones with MiXCR by TCRdb, keeping productive beta chains. One record per CDR3 amino acid sequence lists the most common genes and DNA. The sample table shows some 87,000 distinct CDR3 sequences, and just under 70% are seen once. The top ten clonotypes cover around 25% of the sample.

Total RNA and DNA were co-extracted from roughly 18-30 mg of bulk tissue with the AllPrep DNA/RNA mini kit, without cell sorting. Sample: tumor-adjacent normal liver tissue. These receptors were collected from a man in his forties with primary liver carcinoma and hepatitis B virus infection.

This clonotype showed up many times. The chain uses TRBV12-3 or TRBV12-4 and TRBJ1-3, with D unclear. Trimming took off 2 bases at V and 6 bases at J, with 8 bases between the two ends. This CDR3 has 13 residues. Here the CDR3 reads CASSLTEKNTIYF. The CDR3, as DNA: TGTGCCAGCAGTTTAACAGAGAAAAACACCATATATTTT.

V usage is TRBV6-6 and J usage is TRBJ2-5, with D possibly being TRBD2 (7 bases). This CDR3 is 15 amino acids long. Germline CDR1 reads MNHNY; CDR2 reads SVGAGI (reference sequence). V was pared by 7 bases and J by 4 bases, with 19 bases between. CDR3 region: CASIPLRGGGETQYF. DNA of the CDR3: TGTGCCAGCATCCCATTAAGGGGGGGAGGAGAGACCCAGTACTTC.

Remarks on this clonotype: A much more abundant neighbour one base away suggests this may be a read error. The chain uses TRBV12-3 or TRBV12-4 and TRBJ2-7; D is unclear. The CDR3 length is 14 residues. The CDR3 spells CASSAGVSGHERYF. The CDR3, as DNA: TGTGCCAGCAGTGCTGGAGTTTCAGGCCACGAGCGGTACTTC.

This clonotype was counted once. Since no conserved phenylalanine or tryptophan closes the CDR3, a read error is the likely cause. The chain links TRBV6-1 to TRBJ2-3, with 8 bases identical to TRBD2. Germline V gene lookup returns CDR1 MNHNS and CDR2 SASEGT. This CDR3 is 18 amino acids long. The CDR3 DNA follows: TGTGCCAGCAGTGAAAGAGGGCAACTAGCGGATTACACAGATACCCAGTATTCT. As protein: CASSERGQLADYTDTQYS.

This clonotype was recorded only once. This could be a read error, since a much larger clone is one nucleotide away. The chain recombines TRBV29-1 with TRBJ1-1; possibly TRBD1 for D (6 bases). The CDR3 length is 14 residues. Germline-derived CDR1 and CDR2 are SQVTM and ANQGSEA. The CDR3 is CSAEEEAGATEAFF. DNA of the CDR3: TGCAGCGCTGAAGAAGAGGCAGGGGCCACTGAAGCTTTCTTT.

The rearrangement links TRBV5-5 to TRBJ1-5, with 7 nucleotides matching TRBD1. The CDR3 is made up of 15 amino acids. CDR1 and CDR2 from the germline V gene are SGHKS and YYEKEE (reference sequence). The CDR3 region has the DNA TGTGTCGGCAGCCCGACAGGGCTTCAGAATCAGCCCCAGCATTTT. Amino acid sequence: CVGSPTGLQNQPQHF.

As to this clonotype: Given the absence of the conserved phenylalanine or tryptophan at the CDR3 end, a read error is likely. The V gene is TRBV11-2, the J gene TRBJ2-7, with D possibly matching TRBD2 (5 bases). The length of the CDR3 is 15 residues. Germline V gives CDR1 SGHAT, CDR2 FQNNGV. V gave up 5 bases and J gave up 5 bases, with 19 bases separating them. DNA of the CDR3: TGTGCCAGCAGCCTCCCGGAACTAGGGATCCACGAGCAGTACTTA. It translates to CASSLPELGIHEQYL.

In the case of this clonotype: This could be a read error, since a much larger clone is one nucleotide away. The gene calls are TRBV6-1 and TRBJ1-5, with D uncertain. This CDR3 region has 13 residues. With 1 base removed from V and 9 bases from J, the gap between germline ends came to 10 bases. Per germline, CDR1 MNHNS and CDR2 SASEGT. Here the CDR3 reads CASSEGRLAPQHF. The CDR3 region has the DNA TGTGCCAGCAGTGAAGGGCGCTTGGCGCCCCAGCATTTT.

A remark on this clonotype: Since a much larger clone is just one base distant, this may be a read error. In DNA, the CDR3 is TGTGCCAGCGCCCAGGACCCAGGACAGGGCCAAGAGACCCAGTACTTC. Translating gives CASAQDPGQGQETQYF. The V and J genes are TRBV4-2 and TRBJ2-5, with TRBD1 matching 8 bases. V was clipped by 8 bases and J by 1 base; unmatched bases: 12. The length of the CDR3 is 16 residues. Germline V gene sequence: CDR1 LGHNA, CDR2 YNFKEQ.

This clonotype has only one observation. This could be a read error, since a much larger clone is one nucleotide away. The V and J genes are TRBV5-4 and TRBJ1-3, with a tentative D call TRBD1 (5 bases). V lost 4 bases, J lost 4 bases, and 18 bases lay in between. Germline V CDR1 and CDR2: SGHNT, YYREEE (reference sequence). This CDR3 comprises 16 residues. CDR3 residues: CASSLVGRMRGNTIYF. Written as DNA, the CDR3 is TGTGCCAGCAGCCTGGTGGGACGGATGAGAGGAAACACCATATATTTT. The full variable domain, with the rest looked up from reference TRBV5-4 and TRBJ1-3, is ETGVTQSPTHLIKTRGQQVTLRCSSQSGHNTVSWYQQALGQGPQFIFQYYREEENGRGNFPPRFSGLQFPNYSSELNVNALELDDSALYLCASSLVGRMRGNTIYFGEGSWLTVV.

Note on this clonotype: This sequence may be a read error, since a much larger clone differs from it by one base. CDR3 loop: CACGTGFSNHPQHF. The DNA of the CDR3 is TGTGCCTGCGGCACAGGGTTTTCCAATCATCCCCAGCATTTT. The chain uses TRBV6-1 and TRBJ1-5; possible D gene TRBD1, 6 bases. This CDR3 region has 14 residues. Germline V gene sequence: CDR1 MNHNS, CDR2 SASEGT.

In the case of this clonotype: Its ends do not fully match the called genes, so a read error is possible. The chain carries TRBV11-3 and TRBJ1-1; D remains unclear. The CDR3 extends over 13 amino acids. Germline V gene sequence: CDR1 SGHNT, CDR2 YENEEA. The CDR3 region is CASSSVANTGAFF. DNA of the CDR3: TGTGCCAGCAGCTCAGTAGCGAACACTGGAGCTTTCTTT.

To note about this clonotype: This is likely a read error, given that the CDR3 carries no conserved phenylalanine or tryptophan at its end. The chain has TRBV11-3 and TRBJ2-7; weak D call: TRBD1 (6 bases). In germline, CDR1 is SGHNT, CDR2 YENEEA. The CDR3 is made up of 12 amino acids. The V end was cut by 3 bases, the J end by 8 bases, with 11 bases between. CDR3 residues: CASSLGTSQQYY. The CDR3 nucleotides are TGTGCCAGCAGCTTGGGGACAAGCCAGCAGTACTAC.

This clonotype was seen only a few times. A much larger clone sits a single nucleotide away, making a read error possible. The rearrangement uses TRBV6-5 and TRBJ2-6, with D perhaps being TRBD1 or TRBD2 (7 bases each). CDR1 and CDR2 from the germline V gene are MNHEY and SVGAGI. This CDR3 is built from 19 residues. CDR3 nucleotides: TGTGCCAGCAGTTACTCGAGCGGGACAGTTTACTCTTGGGCCAACGTCCTGACTTTC. Amino acid sequence: CASSYSSGTVYSWANVLTF.

This chain joins TRBV12-3 or TRBV12-4 and TRBJ2-2; a possible D gene is TRBD2 (7 bases). The CDR3 extends over 16 amino acids. The V end was cut by 8 bases, the J end by 2 bases, with 18 bases between. Here the CDR3 reads CASDPRTGGNTGELFF. The CDR3 nucleotides are TGTGCCAGCGATCCTCGGACGGGGGGCAACACCGGGGAGCTGTTTTTT.

On this clonotype: A much larger clone lies one base from this, so it may be a read error. The chain recombines TRBV4-2 with TRBJ2-3, with 9 bases identical to TRBD2. CDR1 and CDR2 (germline): LGHNA, YNFKEQ. Trimming at V came to 8 bases and at J to 4 bases, leaving 13 bases not matched to a gene. The CDR3 covers 16 residues. The CDR3 loop is CASCLDGAGGSDTQYF. CDR3 DNA: TGTGCCAGCTGCCTAGACGGGGCGGGAGGGTCAGATACGCAGTATTTT.

This clonotype was recorded many times. This may stem from a read error, because a much larger clone lies one nucleotide away. The rearrangement uses TRBV11-2 and TRBJ2-7; a weak D match, TRBD1 (5 bases). V was trimmed by 0 bases and J by 4 bases, leaving 10 bases between them. CDR1 and CDR2 from the germline V gene are SGHAT and FQNNGV. The CDR3 length is 14 residues. The CDR3: CASSLDPPGYEQYF. The CDR3 DNA reads TGTGCCAGCAGCTTAGATCCGCCAGGGTACGAGCAGTACTTC. Drawing the rest from reference TRBV11-2 and TRBJ2-7, the complete variable domain is EAGVAQSPRYKIIEKRQSVAFWCNPISGHATLYWYQQILGQGPKLLIQFQNNGVVDDSQLPKDRFSAERLKGVDSTLKIQPAKLEDSAVYLCASSLDPPGYEQYFGPGTRLTVT.

To note about this clonotype: It may be a read error: a sequence one base away is much more abundant. The rearrangement links TRBV10-3 to TRBJ2-7, with 7 bases fitting TRBD2. The CDR3 has 16 residues. Germline V CDR1 and CDR2: ENHRY, SYGVKD. The CDR3 nucleotides are TGTGCCATCAGTGAAGGATTAGTACTAGCGAACTACGAGCACTACTTC. It is translated as CAISEGLVLANYEHYF.

This chain links TRBV12-3 or TRBV12-4 with TRBJ1-2; tentative D call: TRBD1 (5 bases). The ends were cut back, 4 bases at V and 7 bases at J, with 16 bases in the middle. The CDR3 has 14 amino acids. The CDR3 nucleotides read TGTGCCAGCAGTTCCACACTGTACGGGGGTGGCTACACCTTC. The encoded protein is CASSSTLYGGGYTF.

V gene TRBV6-1 combines with J gene TRBJ2-5; 7 bases are a match to TRBD1. The CDR3 is 13 residues long. The germline gives CDR1 MNHNS, CDR2 SASEGT. With 9 bases clipped from V and 0 bases from J, the junction kept 4 bases outside the gene matches. The CDR3 nucleotides read TGTGCCAGTGCGACAGGGCACCAAGAGACCCAGTACTTC. Translation: CASATGHQETQYF.

On this clonotype itself: Compared with germline, one end of the junction differs, possibly owing to a read error. The genes are TRBV12-3 or TRBV12-4 and TRBJ2-7; 9 bases fit TRBD2. This CDR3 spans 15 amino acids. The chain's CDR3 is CAGSLGLAGIHEHYF. CDR3 DNA: TGTGCCGGCAGTTTAGGGCTAGCGGGGATCCACGAGCACTACTTC.

Turning to this clonotype: A read error may be the cause here, since a much bigger clone is one base away. V and J are TRBV10-2 and TRBJ2-7; 8 bases agree with TRBD1. The CDR3 spans 17 residues. After removal of 3 bases from V and 5 bases from J, the junction contained 15 bases not matched to a gene. Germline V gene data show CDR1 as WSHSY and CDR2 as SAAADI. The CDR3 sequence: CASSEETGVGRTNEQYF. In DNA form, the CDR3 reads TGCGCCAGCAGTGAAGAGACAGGGGTTGGCCGGACTAACGAGCAGTACTTC.

This clonotype was detected only a few times. This chain connects TRBV28 to TRBJ1-5, with D perhaps TRBD1 (5 bases). The CDR3 has 13 residues. V was shortened by 8 bases and J by 4 bases, with 12 bases between the two germline ends. Germline CDR1 MDHEN, CDR2 SYDVKM. The CDR3 here is CASWSGLNQPQHF. In DNA, the CDR3 is TGTGCCAGCTGGTCGGGACTTAATCAGCCCCAGCATTTT.

This clonotype appeared a single time. This chain connects TRBV10-3 to TRBJ2-1; 7 bases map to TRBD1. The CDR3 totals 14 residues. Germline values: CDR1 ENHRY, CDR2 SYGVKD. V gave up 6 bases and J gave up 10 bases; unmatched junction bases: 12. This CDR3 reads CAIRAGQEEGEQFF. The CDR3 coding sequence is TGTGCCATCAGAGCCGGACAGGAAGAAGGCGAGCAGTTCTTC.